What follows describes a single TCR beta chain. Its antigen is undetermined. These data belong to a study of radiation and T cells in renal cell carcinoma. As to time point: baseline pretreatment blood. This sample's treatment: 15 Gy SBRT to primary tumor, nephrectomy 4 weeks later. Serial blood draws occurred at baseline and 2 and 4 weeks post-SBRT. Study conclusions and caveats: No pretreatment tumor biopsies were available for baseline clonotypes. Top tumor clonotypes rose in blood 2 weeks post-radiation, then contracted.

Produced via immunoSEQ multiplex PCR; TCRdb's table is partial and in-frame only. This sample has 150,000 or so clones, with 70% to 90% found just once. The germline gives CDR1 MGHDK, CDR2 SYGVNS. Trimming shortened V by 2 bases and J by 9 bases, and 14 bases separated the two germline ends. This CDR3 is 14 amino acids long. This chain links TRBV25-1 with TRBJ2-1; D is uncertain. The sequenced sample was blood, obtained from a patient whose treatment included radiotherapy and nephrectomy. The source is a woman between 45 and 65 years old with renal cell carcinoma. CDR3 sequence: CASSETLQSSEQFF. DNA of the CDR3: TGTGCCAGCAGTGAAACCCTTCAAAGCAGTGAGCAGTTCTTC.